This record concerns one T cell receptor (beta chain) sequence. The sample originates from a study of blood T cell repertoires in COVID-19. Some clones are missing from TCRdb's copy, which holds only in-frame ones; the method was immunoSEQ multiplex PCR. This sample carries tens of thousands of clones, about 80% of them seen once, and the ten largest clones take approximately 5.8%. Looked up from germline, CDR1 is MNHEY and CDR2 is SVGAGI. The length of the CDR3 is 15 residues. The J segment lost 4 bases and the V segment lost 6 bases, leaving 5 bases of the junction unmatched. Sequencing was carried out using peripheral blood. This TCR was sampled from a man over 45 with active or convalescent COVID-19. This chain links TRBV6-5 with TRBJ2-2; TRBD2 matches 10 bases. The CDR3 spells CASSISGGTTGELFF. The CDR3 DNA reads TGTGCCAGCAGCATTAGCGGGGGGACCACCGGGGAGCTGTTTTTT.